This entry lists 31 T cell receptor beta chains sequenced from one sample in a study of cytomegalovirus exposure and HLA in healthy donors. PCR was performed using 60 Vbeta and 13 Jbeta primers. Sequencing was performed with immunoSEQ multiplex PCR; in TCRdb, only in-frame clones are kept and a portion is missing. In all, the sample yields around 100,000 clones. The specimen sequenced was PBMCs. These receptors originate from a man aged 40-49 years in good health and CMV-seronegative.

The CDR3 spells CASSQDPHRAPSTDTQYF. CDR3 DNA: TGCGCCAGCAGCCAAGATCCCCACAGGGCCCCAAGCACAGATACGCAGTATTTT. This rearrangement joins TRBV4-3 to TRBJ2-3; D may be TRBD1 (6 bases). Germline CDR1 and CDR2: LGHNA and YSLEER. V lost 0 bases and J 0 bases, leaving 16 bases between the germline ends. The CDR3 consists of 18 residues.

The CDR3 DNA follows: TGTGCCAGCAGCTTAGAGGCAGGGGGTGGTGAAGGGTCCACGTATTTT. It is translated as CASSLEAGGGEGSTYF. The V and J genes are TRBV7-2 and TRBJ2-3; TRBD1 matches 7 bases. Trimming removed 1 base from V and 14 bases from J; junction bases left unmatched: 18. Per germline, CDR1 SGHTA and CDR2 FQGNSA. The CDR3 has 16 residues.

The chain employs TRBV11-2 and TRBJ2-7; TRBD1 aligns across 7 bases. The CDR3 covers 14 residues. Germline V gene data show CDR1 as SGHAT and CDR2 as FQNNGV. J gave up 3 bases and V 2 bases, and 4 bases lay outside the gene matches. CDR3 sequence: CASSLRDSVYEQYF. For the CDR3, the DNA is TGTGCCAGCAGCTTAAGGGACAGCGTCTACGAGCAGTACTTC.

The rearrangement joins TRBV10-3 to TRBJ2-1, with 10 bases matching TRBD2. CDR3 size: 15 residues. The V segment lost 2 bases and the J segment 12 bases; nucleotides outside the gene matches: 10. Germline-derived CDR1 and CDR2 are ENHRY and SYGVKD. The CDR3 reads CAISENKREGLWQFF. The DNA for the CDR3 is TGTGCCATCAGTGAGAATAAGCGGGAGGGGTTGTGGCAGTTCTTC.

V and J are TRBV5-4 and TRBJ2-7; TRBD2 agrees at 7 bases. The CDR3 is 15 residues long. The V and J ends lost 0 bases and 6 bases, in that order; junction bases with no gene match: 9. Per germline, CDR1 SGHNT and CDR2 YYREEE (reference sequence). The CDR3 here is CASSLGEGPGGEQYF. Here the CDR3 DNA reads TGTGCCAGCAGCTTGGGGGAGGGCCCGGGCGGCGAGCAGTACTTC.

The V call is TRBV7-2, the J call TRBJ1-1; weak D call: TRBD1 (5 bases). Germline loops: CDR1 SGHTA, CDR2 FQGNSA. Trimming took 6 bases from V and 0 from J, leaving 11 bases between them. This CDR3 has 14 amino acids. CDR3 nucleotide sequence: TGTGCCAGCAGACAATCGACAGTGAACACTGAAGCTTTCTTT. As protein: CASRQSTVNTEAFF.

The CDR3 spells CASSAGTGGNQPQHF. The CDR3 coding sequence is TGTGCCAGCAGTGCCGGGACAGGGGGCAATCAGCCCCAGCATTTT. The chain uses TRBV6-1 and TRBJ1-5; 10 bases map to TRBD1. V was clipped by 4 bases and J by 2 bases; unmatched bases: 2. The CDR3 is made up of 15 amino acids. Germline-derived CDR1 and CDR2 are MNHNS and SASEGT.

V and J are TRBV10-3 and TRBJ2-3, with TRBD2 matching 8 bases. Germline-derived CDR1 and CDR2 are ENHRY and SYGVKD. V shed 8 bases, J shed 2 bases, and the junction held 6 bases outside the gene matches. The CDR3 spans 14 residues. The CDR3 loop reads CAIAAGGLTDTQYF. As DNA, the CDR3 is TGTGCCATCGCCGCGGGAGGCCTCACAGATACGCAGTATTTT.

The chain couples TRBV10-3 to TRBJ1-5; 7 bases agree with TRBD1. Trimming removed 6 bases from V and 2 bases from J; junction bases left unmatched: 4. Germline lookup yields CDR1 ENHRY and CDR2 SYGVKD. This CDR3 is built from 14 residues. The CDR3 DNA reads TGTGCCATCAGACAGGGGACGGGCAATCAGCCCCAGCATTTT. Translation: CAIRQGTGNQPQHF.

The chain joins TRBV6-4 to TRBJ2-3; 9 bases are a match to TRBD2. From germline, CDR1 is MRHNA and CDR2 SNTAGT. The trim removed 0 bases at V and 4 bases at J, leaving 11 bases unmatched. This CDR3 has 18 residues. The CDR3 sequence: CASSDSMVRGGPADTQYF. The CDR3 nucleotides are TGTGCCAGCAGTGACTCGATGGTGCGGGGGGGCCCCGCAGATACGCAGTATTTT.

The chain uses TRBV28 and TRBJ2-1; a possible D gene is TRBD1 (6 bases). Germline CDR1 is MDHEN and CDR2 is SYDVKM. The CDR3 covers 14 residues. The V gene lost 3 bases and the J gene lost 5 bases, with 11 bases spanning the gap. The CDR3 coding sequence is TGTGCCAGCAGTTTGATCCAGGGGAACAATGAGCAGTTCTTC. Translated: CASSLIQGNNEQFF.

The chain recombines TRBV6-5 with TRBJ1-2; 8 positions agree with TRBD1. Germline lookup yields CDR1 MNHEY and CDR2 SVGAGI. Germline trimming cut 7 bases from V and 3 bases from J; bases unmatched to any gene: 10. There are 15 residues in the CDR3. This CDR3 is CASMTRDRWDYGYTF. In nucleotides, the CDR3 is TGTGCCAGCATGACCCGGGACAGGTGGGACTATGGCTACACCTTC.

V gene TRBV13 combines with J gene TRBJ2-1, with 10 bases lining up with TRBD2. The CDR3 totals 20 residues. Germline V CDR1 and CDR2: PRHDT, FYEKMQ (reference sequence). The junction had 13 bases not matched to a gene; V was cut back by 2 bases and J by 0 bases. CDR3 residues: CASSLYERLAGKSSYNEQFF. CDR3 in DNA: TGTGCCAGCAGCTTATATGAGAGACTAGCGGGTAAGAGCTCCTACAATGAGCAGTTCTTC. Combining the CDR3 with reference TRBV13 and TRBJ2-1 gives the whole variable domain AAGVIQSPRHLIKEKRETATLKCYPIPRHDTVYWYQQGPGQDPQFLISFYEKMQSDKGSIPDRFSAQQFSDYHSELNMSSLELGDSALYFCASSLYERLAGKSSYNEQFFGPGTRLTVL.

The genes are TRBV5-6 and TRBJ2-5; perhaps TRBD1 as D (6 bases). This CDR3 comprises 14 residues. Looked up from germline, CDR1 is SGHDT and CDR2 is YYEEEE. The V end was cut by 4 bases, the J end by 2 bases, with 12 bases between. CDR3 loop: CASSPGTQQETQYF. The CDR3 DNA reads TGTGCCAGCAGCCCTGGGACACAACAAGAGACCCAGTACTTC. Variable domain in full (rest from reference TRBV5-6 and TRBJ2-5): DAGVTQSPTHLIKTRGQQVTLRCSPKSGHDTVSWYQQALGQGPQFIFQYYEEEERQRGNFPDRFSGHQFPNYSSELNVNALLLGDSALYLCASSPGTQQETQYFGPGTRLLVL.

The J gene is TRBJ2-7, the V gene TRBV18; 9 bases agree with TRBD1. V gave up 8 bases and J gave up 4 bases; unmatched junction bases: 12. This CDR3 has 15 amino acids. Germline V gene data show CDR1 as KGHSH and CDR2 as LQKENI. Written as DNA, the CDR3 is TGTGCCAGCACTGAACAGGGGGCTGTGGAGTACGAGCAGTACTTC. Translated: CASTEQGAVEYEQYF.

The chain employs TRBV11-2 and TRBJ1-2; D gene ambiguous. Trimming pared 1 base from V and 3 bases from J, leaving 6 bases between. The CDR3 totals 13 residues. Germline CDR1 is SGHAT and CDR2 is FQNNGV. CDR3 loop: CASSLVTDYGYTF. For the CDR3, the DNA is TGTGCCAGCAGCTTAGTTACGGACTATGGCTACACCTTC. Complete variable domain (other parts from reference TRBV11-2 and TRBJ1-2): EAGVAQSPRYKIIEKRQSVAFWCNPISGHATLYWYQQILGQGPKLLIQFQNNGVVDDSQLPKDRFSAERLKGVDSTLKIQPAKLEDSAVYLCASSLVTDYGYTFGSGTRLTVV.

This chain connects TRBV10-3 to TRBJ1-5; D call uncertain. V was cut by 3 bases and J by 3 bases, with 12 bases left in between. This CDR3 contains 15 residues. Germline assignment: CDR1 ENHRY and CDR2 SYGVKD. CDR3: CAISDPVPFNQPQHF. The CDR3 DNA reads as TGTGCCATCAGTGACCCTGTCCCTTTCAATCAGCCCCAGCATTTT.

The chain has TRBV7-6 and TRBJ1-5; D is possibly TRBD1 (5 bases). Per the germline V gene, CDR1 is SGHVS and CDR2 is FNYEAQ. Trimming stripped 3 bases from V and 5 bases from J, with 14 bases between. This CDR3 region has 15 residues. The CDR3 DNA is TGTGCCAGCAGCTTCTCTCAGGGAGGGGATCAGCCCCAGCATTTT. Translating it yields CASSFSQGGDQPQHF.

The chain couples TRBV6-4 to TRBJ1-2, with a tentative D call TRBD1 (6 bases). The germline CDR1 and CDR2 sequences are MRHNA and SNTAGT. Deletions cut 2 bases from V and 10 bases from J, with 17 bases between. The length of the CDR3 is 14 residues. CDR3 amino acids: CASSDTPIRGPYTF. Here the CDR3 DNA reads TGTGCCAGCAGTGACACCCCGATCAGGGGTCCCTACACCTTC.

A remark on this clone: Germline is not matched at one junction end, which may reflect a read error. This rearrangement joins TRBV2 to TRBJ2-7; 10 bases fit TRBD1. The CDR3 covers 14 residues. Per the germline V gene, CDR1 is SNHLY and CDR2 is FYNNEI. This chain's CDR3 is CASSRDRGPYEQCF. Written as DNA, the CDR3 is TGTGCCAGCAGCCGGGACAGGGGCCCCTACGAGCAGTGCTTC.

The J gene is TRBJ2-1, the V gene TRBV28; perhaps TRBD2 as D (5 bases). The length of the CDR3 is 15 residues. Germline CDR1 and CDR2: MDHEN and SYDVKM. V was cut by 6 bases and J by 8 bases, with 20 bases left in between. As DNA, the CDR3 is TGTGCCAGCAGCCCCGGAGGACCCTTTCGCGATGAGCAGTTCTTC. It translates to CASSPGGPFRDEQFF.

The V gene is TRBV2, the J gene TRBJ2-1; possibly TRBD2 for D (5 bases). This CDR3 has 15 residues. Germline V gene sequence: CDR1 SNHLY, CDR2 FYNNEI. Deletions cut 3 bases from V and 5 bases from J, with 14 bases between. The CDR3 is CASSDAGYENNEQFF. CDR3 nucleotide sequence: TGTGCCAGCAGTGACGCGGGTTATGAAAACAATGAGCAGTTCTTC. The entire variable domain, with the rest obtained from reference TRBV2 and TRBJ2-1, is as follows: EPEVTQTPSHQVTQMGQEVILRCVPISNHLYFYWYRQILGQKVEFLVSFYNNEISEKSEIFDDQFSVERPDGSNFTLKIRSTKLEDSAMYFCASSDAGYENNEQFFGPGTRLTVL.

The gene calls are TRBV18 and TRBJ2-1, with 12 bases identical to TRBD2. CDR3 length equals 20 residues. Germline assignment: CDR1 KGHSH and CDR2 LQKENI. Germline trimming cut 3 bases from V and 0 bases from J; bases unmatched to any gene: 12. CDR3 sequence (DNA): TGTGCCAGCTCACCGGGGACAGGACTAGCGGGGCCGAGCTCCTACAATGAGCAGTTCTTC. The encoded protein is CASSPGTGLAGPSSYNEQFF.

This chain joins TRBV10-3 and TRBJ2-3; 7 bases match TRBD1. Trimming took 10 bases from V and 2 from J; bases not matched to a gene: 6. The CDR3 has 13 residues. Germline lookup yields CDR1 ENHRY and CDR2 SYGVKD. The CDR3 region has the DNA TGTGCCAGCCGGGACAGAAACACAGATACGCAGTATTTT. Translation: CASRDRNTDTQYF.

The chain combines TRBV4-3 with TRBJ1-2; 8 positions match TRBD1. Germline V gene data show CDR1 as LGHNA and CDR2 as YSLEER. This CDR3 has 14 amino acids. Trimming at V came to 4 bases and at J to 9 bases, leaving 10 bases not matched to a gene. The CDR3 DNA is TGCGCCAGCAGCCCTAGCGCAACAGGGGGGAGCTACACCTTC. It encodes CASSPSATGGSYTF.

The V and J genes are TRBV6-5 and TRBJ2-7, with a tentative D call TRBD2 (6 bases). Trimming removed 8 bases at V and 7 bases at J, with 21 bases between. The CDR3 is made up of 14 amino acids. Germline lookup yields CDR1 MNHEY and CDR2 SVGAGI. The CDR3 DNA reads TGTGCCAGCGGCCTGCAGCGGGCATGGGAGGAGCAGTACTTC. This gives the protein CASGLQRAWEEQYF.

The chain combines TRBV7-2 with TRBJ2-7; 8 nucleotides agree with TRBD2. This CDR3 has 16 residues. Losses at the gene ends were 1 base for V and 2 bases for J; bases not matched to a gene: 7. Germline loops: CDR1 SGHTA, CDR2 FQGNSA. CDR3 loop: CASSLDSAGATYEQYF. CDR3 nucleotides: TGTGCCAGCAGCTTAGACTCAGCGGGGGCCACCTACGAGCAGTACTTC.

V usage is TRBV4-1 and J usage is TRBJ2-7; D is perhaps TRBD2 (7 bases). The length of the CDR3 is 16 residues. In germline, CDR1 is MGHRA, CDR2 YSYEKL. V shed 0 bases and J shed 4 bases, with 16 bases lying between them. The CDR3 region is CASSQEGGGSQYEQYF. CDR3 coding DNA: TGCGCCAGCAGCCAAGAGGGGGGCGGGAGTCAATACGAGCAGTACTTC.

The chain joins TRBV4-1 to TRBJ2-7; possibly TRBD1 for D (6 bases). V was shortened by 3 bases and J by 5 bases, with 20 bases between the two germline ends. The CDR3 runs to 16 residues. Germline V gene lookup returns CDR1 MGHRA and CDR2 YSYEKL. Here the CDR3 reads CASSHPMGRGFNEQYF. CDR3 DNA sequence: TGCGCCAGCAGCCACCCGATGGGCAGGGGTTTTAACGAGCAGTACTTC.

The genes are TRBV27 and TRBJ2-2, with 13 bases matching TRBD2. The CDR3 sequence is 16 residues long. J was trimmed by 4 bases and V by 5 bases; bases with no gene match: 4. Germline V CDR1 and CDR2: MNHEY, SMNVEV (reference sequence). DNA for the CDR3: TGTGCCAGCAGTCTCGGACTAGCGGGAGTCACCGGGGAGCTGTTTTTT. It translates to CASSLGLAGVTGELFF.

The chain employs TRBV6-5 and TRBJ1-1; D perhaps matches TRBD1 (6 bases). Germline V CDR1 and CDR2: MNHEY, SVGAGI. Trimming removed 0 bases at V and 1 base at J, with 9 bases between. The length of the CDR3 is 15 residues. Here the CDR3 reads CASSYSNRANTEAFF. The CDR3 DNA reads TGTGCCAGCAGTTACTCGAACAGGGCGAACACTGAAGCTTTCTTT.